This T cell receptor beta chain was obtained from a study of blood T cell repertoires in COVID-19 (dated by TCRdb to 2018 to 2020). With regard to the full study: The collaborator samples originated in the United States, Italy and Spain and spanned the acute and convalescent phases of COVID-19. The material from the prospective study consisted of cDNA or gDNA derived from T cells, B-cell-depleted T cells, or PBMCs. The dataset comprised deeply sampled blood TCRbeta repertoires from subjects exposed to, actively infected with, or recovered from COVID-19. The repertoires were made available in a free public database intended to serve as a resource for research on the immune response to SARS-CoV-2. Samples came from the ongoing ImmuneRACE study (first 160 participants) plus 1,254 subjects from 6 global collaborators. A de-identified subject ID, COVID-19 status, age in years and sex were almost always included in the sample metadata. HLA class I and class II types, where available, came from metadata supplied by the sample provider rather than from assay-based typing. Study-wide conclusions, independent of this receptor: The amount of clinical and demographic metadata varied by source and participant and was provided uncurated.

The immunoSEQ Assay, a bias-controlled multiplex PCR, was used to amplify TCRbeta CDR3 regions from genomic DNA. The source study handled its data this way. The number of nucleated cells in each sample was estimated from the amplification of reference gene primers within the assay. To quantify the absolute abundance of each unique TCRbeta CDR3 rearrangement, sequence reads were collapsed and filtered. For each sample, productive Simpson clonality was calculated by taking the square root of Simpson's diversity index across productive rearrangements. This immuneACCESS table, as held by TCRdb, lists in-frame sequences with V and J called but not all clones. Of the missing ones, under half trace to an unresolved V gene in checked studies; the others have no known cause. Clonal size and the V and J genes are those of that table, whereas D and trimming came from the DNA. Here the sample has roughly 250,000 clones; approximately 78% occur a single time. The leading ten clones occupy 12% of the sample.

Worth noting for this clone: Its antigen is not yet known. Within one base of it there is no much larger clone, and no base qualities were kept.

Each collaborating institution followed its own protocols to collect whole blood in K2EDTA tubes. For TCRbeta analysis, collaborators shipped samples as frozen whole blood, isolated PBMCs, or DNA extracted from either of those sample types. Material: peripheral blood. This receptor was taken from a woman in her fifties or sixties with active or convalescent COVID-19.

The CDR3 is CASSLGQPLTDTQYF. In nucleotides, the sequence is TGTGCCAGCAGTTTAGGACAGCCCCTCACAGATACGCAGTATTTT. The sequence joins TRBV27 to TRBJ2-3; 6 matching bases give a weak D call of TRBD1. CDR1 and CDR2 were assigned from the germline V gene (reference sequence) as MNHEY and SMNVEV. The junction carries 11 bases between V and J, which are trimmed by 2 bases and 2 bases respectively. Taken from cysteine to phenylalanine, the CDR3 has 15 residues. Here the CDR3 DNA is all that survives: 45 bases in frame from base 1.